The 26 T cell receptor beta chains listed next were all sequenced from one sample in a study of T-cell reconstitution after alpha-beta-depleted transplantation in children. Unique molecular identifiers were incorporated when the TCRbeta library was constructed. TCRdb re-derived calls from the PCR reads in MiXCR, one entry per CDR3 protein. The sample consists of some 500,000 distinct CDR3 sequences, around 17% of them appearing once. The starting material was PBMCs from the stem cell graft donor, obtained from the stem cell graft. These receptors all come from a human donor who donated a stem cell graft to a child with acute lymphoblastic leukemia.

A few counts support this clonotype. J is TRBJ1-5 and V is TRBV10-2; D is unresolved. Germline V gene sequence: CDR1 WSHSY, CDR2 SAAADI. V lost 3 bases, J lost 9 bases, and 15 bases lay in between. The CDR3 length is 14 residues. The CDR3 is CASSEWTESGPQHF. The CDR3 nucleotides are TGCGCCAGCAGTGAATGGACGGAGTCAGGGCCCCAGCATTTT.

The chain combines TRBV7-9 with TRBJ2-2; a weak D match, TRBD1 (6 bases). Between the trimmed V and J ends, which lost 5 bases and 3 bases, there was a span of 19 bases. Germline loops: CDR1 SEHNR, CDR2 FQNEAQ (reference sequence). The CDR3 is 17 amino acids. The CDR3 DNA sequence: TGTGCCAGCAGCCTTCCGCCACAGGGTGATGACACCGGGGAGCTGTTTTTT. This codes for CASSLPPQGDDTGELFF.

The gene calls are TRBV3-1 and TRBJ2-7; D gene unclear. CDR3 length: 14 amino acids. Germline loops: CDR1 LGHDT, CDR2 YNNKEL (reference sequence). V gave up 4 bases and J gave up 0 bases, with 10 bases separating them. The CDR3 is CASSPFKGSYEQYF. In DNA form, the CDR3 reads TGTGCCAGCAGCCCTTTCAAAGGCTCCTACGAGCAGTACTTC.

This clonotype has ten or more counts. Here the CDR3 DNA reads TGCGCCAGCAGCCCGGACAGGGTTACTGAAGCTTTCTTT. It is translated as CASSPDRVTEAFF. The rearrangement links TRBV4-1 to TRBJ1-1; 8 bases align to TRBD1. The germline gives CDR1 MGHRA, CDR2 YSYEKL. The CDR3 sequence is 13 residues long. The J segment lost 5 bases and the V segment lost 4 bases, leaving 3 bases of the junction unmatched.

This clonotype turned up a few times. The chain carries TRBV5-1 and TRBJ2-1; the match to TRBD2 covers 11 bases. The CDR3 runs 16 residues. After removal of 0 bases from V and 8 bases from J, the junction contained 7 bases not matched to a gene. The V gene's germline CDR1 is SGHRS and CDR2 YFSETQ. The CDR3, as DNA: TGCGCCAGCAGCTTGGTAGTAGCGGGAGGGCCCTATGAGCAGTTCTTC. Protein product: CASSLVVAGGPYEQFF.

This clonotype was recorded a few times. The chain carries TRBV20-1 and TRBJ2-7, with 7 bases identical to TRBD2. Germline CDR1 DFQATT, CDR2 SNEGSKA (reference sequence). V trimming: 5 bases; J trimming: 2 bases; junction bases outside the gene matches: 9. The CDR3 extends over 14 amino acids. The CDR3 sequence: CSAPGGGGPYEQYF. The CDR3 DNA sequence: TGCAGTGCTCCGGGAGGCGGGGGACCCTACGAGCAGTACTTC.

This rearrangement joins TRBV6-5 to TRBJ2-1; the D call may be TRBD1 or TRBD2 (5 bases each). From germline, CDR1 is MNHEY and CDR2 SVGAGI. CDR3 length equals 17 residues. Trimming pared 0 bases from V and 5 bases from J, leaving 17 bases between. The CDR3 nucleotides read TGTGCCAGCAGTTACTCGGGGGTCTCCTATCAGAACAATGAGCAGTTCTTC. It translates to CASSYSGVSYQNNEQFF.

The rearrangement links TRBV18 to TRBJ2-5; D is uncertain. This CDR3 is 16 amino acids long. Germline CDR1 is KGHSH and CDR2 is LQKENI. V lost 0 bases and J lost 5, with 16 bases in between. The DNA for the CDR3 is TGTGCCAGCTCACCACCTTACGGAGATATGTGGGAGACCCAGTACTTC. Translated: CASSPPYGDMWETQYF. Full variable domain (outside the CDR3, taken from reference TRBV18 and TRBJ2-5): NAGVMQNPRHLVRRRGQEARLRCSPMKGHSHVYWYRQLPEEGLKFMVYLQKENIIDESGMPKERFSAEFPKEGPSILRIQQVVRGDSAAYFCASSPPYGDMWETQYFGPGTRLLVL.

CDR3 protein: CASSSPSFYEQYF. The CDR3 DNA reads as TGTGCCAGCAGCTCACCAAGTTTCTACGAGCAGTACTTC. This rearrangement joins TRBV7-9 to TRBJ2-7; D unclear. The CDR3 is 13 residues long. Trimming shortened V by 4 bases and J by 3 bases, and 10 bases separated the two germline ends. Germline CDR1 SEHNR, CDR2 FQNEAQ (reference sequence).

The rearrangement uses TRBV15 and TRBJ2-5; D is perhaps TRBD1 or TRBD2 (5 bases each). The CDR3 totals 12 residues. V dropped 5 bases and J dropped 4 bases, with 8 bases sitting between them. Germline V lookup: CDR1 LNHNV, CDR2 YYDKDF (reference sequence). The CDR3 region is CATSGDGETQYF. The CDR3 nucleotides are TGTGCCACCAGCGGGGACGGAGAGACCCAGTACTTC.

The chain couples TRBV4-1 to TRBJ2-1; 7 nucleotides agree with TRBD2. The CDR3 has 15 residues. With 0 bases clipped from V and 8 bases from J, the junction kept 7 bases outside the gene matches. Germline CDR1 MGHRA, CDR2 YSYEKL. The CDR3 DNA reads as TGCGCCAGCAGCCAAGATCCGGCGGGAGAGGATGAGCAGTTCTTC. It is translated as CASSQDPAGEDEQFF.

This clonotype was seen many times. CDR3 loop: CASSLLASNEQFF. The CDR3 bases are TGTGCCAGCAGTTTATTAGCGAGCAATGAGCAGTTCTTC. The chain couples TRBV28 to TRBJ2-1; perhaps TRBD2 as D (5 bases). From germline, CDR1 is MDHEN and CDR2 SYDVKM. Trimming removed 1 base at V and 6 bases at J, with 7 bases between. The CDR3 sequence is 13 residues long.

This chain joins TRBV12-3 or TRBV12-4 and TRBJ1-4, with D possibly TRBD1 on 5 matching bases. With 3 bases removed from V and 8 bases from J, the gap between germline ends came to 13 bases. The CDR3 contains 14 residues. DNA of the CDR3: TGTGCCAGCAGTTTGAGGGGTGCAGAGGAAAAACTGTTTTTT. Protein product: CASSLRGAEEKLFF.

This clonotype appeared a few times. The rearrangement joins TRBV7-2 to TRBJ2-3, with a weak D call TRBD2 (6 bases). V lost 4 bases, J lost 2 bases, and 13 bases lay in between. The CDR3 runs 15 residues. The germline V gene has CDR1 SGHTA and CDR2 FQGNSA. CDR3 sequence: CASSSWTTFTDTQYF. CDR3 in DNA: TGTGCCAGCAGCTCATGGACTACCTTCACAGATACGCAGTATTTT.

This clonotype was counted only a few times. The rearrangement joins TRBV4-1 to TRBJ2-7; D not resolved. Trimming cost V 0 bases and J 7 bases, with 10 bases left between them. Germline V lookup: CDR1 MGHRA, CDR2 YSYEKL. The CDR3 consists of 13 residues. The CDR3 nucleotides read TGCGCCAGCAGCCAAGACTCCTCGGGTGAGCAGTACTTC. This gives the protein CASSQDSSGEQYF.

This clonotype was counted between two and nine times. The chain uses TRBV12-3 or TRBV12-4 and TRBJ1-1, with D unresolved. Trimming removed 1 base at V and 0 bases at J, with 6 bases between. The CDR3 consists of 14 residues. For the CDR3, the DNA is TGTGCCAGCAGTTTAGTCGACTTGAACACTGAAGCTTTCTTT. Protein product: CASSLVDLNTEAFF.

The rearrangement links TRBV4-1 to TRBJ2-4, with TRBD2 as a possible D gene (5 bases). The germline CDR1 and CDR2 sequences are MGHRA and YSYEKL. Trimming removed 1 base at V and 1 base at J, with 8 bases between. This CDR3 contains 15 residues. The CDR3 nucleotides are TGCGCCAGCAGCCAAGTCGGACTGGCCAAAAACATTCAGTACTTC. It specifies CASSQVGLAKNIQYF.

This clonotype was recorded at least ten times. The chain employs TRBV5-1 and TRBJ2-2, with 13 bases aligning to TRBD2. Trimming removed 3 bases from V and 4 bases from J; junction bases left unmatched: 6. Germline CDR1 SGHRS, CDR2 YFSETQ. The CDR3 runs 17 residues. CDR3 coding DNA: TGCGCCAGCAGCTGGACTAGCGGGAGCCCTAGCACCGGGGAGCTGTTTTTT. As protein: CASSWTSGSPSTGELFF.

CDR3 DNA sequence: TGTGCCAGCAGCCCCGACAGCAGGAACACCGGGGAGCTGTTTTTT. Amino acids: CASSPDSRNTGELFF. This chain joins TRBV4-2 and TRBJ2-2, with TRBD1 as a possible D gene (5 bases). Germline CDR1 and CDR2: LGHNA and YNFKEQ. This CDR3 is 15 amino acids long. V dropped 4 bases and J dropped 1 base, with 10 bases sitting between them.

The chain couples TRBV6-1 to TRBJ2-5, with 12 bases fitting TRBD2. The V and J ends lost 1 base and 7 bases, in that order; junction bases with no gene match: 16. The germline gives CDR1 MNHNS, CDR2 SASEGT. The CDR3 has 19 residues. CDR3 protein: CASSEGWASGRGPIGTQYF. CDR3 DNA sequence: TGTGCCAGCAGTGAAGGATGGGCTAGCGGGAGGGGCCCCATAGGGACCCAGTACTTC.

The CDR3 DNA reads as TGCAGCGCAACGGGAGGATACGAGCAGTACTTC. It specifies CSATGGYEQYF. J is TRBJ2-7 and V is TRBV29-1; 7 bases are a match to TRBD2. Trimming removed 7 bases from V and 4 bases from J; junction bases left unmatched: 4. The length of the CDR3 is 11 residues. Looked up from germline, CDR1 is SQVTM and CDR2 is ANQGSEA.

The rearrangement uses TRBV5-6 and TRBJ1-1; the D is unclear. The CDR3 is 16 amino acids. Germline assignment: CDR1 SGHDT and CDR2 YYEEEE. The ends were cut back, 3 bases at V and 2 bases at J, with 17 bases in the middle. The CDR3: CASSSMVPGDNTEAFF. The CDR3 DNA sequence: TGTGCCAGCAGCTCTATGGTCCCTGGGGATAACACTGAAGCTTTCTTT.

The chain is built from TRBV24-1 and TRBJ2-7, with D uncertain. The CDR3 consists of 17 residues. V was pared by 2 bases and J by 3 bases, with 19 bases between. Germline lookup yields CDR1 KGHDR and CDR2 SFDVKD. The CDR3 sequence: CATSDSNSGPPNYEQYF. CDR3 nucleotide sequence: TGTGCCACCAGTGATTCGAACTCGGGCCCGCCCAACTACGAGCAGTACTTC.

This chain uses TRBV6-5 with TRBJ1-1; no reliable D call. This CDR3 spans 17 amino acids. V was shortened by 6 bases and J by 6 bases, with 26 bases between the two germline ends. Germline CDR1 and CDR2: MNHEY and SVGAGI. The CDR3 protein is CASRLTASLTQRAEAFF. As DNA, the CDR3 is TGTGCCAGCAGACTTACTGCCAGTCTCACCCAACGCGCTGAAGCTTTCTTT.

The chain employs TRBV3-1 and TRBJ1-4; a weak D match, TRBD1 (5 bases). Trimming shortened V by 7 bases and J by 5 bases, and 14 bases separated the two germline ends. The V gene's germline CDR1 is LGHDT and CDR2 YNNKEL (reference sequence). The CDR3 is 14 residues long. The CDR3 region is CASTSGYQNEKLFF. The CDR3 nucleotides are TGTGCCAGCACCTCAGGGTACCAGAATGAAAAACTGTTTTTT. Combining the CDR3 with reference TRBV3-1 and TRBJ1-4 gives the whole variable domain DTAVSQTPKYLVTQMGNDKSIKCEQNLGHDTMYWYKQDSKKFLKIMFSYNNKELIINETVPNRFSPKSPDKAHLNLHINSLELGDSAVYFCASTSGYQNEKLFFGSGTQLSVL.

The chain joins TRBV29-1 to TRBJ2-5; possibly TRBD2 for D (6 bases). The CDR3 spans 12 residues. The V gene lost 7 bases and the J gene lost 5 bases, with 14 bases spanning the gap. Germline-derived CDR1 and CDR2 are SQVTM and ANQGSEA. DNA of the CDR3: TGCAGCGCTCCTGCCGGGGGTGAGACCCAGTACTTC. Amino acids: CSAPAGGETQYF.